The T cell receptor (beta chain) described here comes from a study of T cell responses to AZD1222 COVID-19 vaccine. Overall study findings and caveats: In a largely white British group with more females than males, clonal diversity was possibly underestimated. Baseline testing showed seropositivity in only five to seven AZD1222 recipients.

Assay: immunoSEQ multiplex PCR; the TCRdb copy retains only in-frame clones and omits some. The table records 130,000 to 150,000 clones, approximately 86% of them present only once. With respect to this clone: Antigen specificity is unknown.

The V gene's germline CDR1 is MDHEN and CDR2 SYDVKM. The V end lost 5 bases, the J end lost 5 bases, and 15 bases lay between the germline ends. There are 14 residues in the CDR3. This TCR was sampled from an adult who received the MenACWY meningococcal vaccine as a control. V usage is TRBV28 and J usage is TRBJ1-1, with D possibly being TRBD1 (6 bases). The material was peripheral blood, obtained 28 days after the second dose of the MenACWY control vaccine. The CDR3 protein is CASSRLRGGTEAFF. The CDR3, as DNA: TGTGCCAGCAGTAGACTCAGGGGAGGGACTGAAGCTTTCTTT.